Listed here are 17 T cell receptor beta chains from one sample, sequenced in a study of T cells in Graves' hyperthyroidism and ophthalmopathy. The TCR beta CDR3 regions underwent amplification using RNA transcripts as the source. First-round RT-PCR of the TCR CDR3 relied on the HTBI primer set. Via MiXCR, TCRdb re-called the multiplex PCR reads, giving one row per CDR3 protein. The top ten hold approximately 30% of the sample, which has approximately 360,000 distinct CDR3 sequences, about 15% seen once. The material sequenced was blood. The receptors were sampled from a woman under 30 with Graves' hyperthyroidism that later progressed to Graves' ophthalmopathy.

This clonotype showed up just a few times. DNA for the CDR3: TGTGCCACCAGCACACTCCAAGACTTCCGGCAGGGGGGGTACAATGAGCAGTTCTTC. Residues: CATSTLQDFRQGGYNEQFF. This chain links TRBV15 with TRBJ2-1; TRBD1 or TRBD2 may be the D gene (7 bases each). The CDR3 spans 19 residues. Germline CDR1 is LNHNV and CDR2 is YYDKDF (reference sequence). Trimming removed 4 bases at V and 4 bases at J, with 26 bases between. Full variable domain (remainder filled in from reference TRBV15 and TRBJ2-1): DAMVIQNPRYQVTQFGKPVTLSCSQTLNHNVMYWYQQKSSQAPKLLFHYYDKDFNNEADTPDNFQSRRPNTSFCFLDIRSPGLGDTAMYLCATSTLQDFRQGGYNEQFFGPGTRLTVL.

Details on this clonotype: This may be a read error: a much more frequent sequence differs by one nucleotide. The V call is TRBV7-9, the J call TRBJ2-7; 12 nucleotides align to TRBD2. The germline V gene encodes CDR1 SEHNR and CDR2 FQNEAQ (reference sequence). CDR3 length equals 17 residues. The CDR3 DNA sequence: TGTGCCAGCAGCTTAGCGGGACTAGCGGGTTCACTCTACGAGCGGTACTTC. Protein: CASSLAGLAGSLYERYF.

V and J are TRBV5-1 and TRBJ2-1; 9 bases match TRBD2. Per germline, CDR1 SGHRS and CDR2 YFSETQ. J was trimmed by 5 bases and V by 0 bases; bases with no gene match: 6. CDR3 size: 16 residues. The CDR3 DNA is TGCGCCAGCAGCTTGGGAGGCGGGAGGGCGGACAATGAGCAGTTCTTC. Translating it yields CASSLGGGRADNEQFF. Variable domain in full (rest from reference TRBV5-1 and TRBJ2-1): KAGVTQTPRYLIKTRGQQVTLSCSPISGHRSVSWYQQTPGQGLQFLFEYFSETQRNKGNFPGRFSGRQFSNSRSEMNVSTLELGDSALYLCASSLGGGRADNEQFFGPGTRLTVL.

Many counts were recorded for this clonotype. The rearrangement links TRBV10-3 to TRBJ2-3, with TRBD2 matching 7 bases. The CDR3 length is 15 residues. V gave up 3 bases and J gave up 0 bases; unmatched junction bases: 3. Germline CDR1 reads ENHRY; CDR2 reads SYGVKD. The DNA of the CDR3 is TGTGCCATCAGTGAAAGGGAGGGAAGCACAGATACGCAGTATTTT. It is translated as CAISEREGSTDTQYF.

This clonotype was counted many times. V and J are TRBV30 and TRBJ1-6, with TRBD1 identical over 7 bases. The V segment lost 0 bases and the J segment 8 bases; nucleotides outside the gene matches: 4. This CDR3 is 14 amino acids long. The V gene's germline CDR1 is GTSNPN and CDR2 SVGIG (reference sequence). Written as DNA, the CDR3 is TGTGCCTGGAGTGTCGATACAGGGGATTCACCCCTCCACTTT. Encoded protein: CAWSVDTGDSPLHF.

The sample holds many counts of this clonotype. CDR3 DNA: TGTGCCACCAGCAGAGATCCCTACAATGAGCAGTTCTTC. Translated, it gives CATSRDPYNEQFF. The chain employs TRBV15 and TRBJ2-1; the D is unclear. The CDR3 is made up of 13 amino acids. The germline CDR1 and CDR2 sequences are LNHNV and YYDKDF (reference sequence). The V end was cut by 0 bases, the J end by 2 bases, with 2 bases between.

On this clonotype: A much larger clone differs from this one at a single base, so this may be a read error. The gene calls are TRBV6-2 or TRBV6-3 and TRBJ1-4; D possibly corresponds to TRBD1 (6 bases). CDR1 is MNHEY and CDR2 is SVGEGT in the germline V gene. This CDR3 is built from 18 residues. The CDR3 spells CASSHSATGSGTNEKLFF. The DNA of the CDR3 is TGTGCCAGCAGTCACTCCGCCACAGGGTCTGGGACTAATGAAAAACTGTTTTTT.

The sample holds a few counts of this clonotype. This chain links TRBV4-2 with TRBJ1-3; unclear D gene. CDR1 is LGHNA and CDR2 is YNFKEQ in the germline V gene. V lost 0 bases to trimming and J lost 4 bases, with 13 bases between them. The CDR3 has 16 amino acids. As DNA, the CDR3 is TGTGCCAGCAGCCAAGACGCGCAGGAATGGGGAAACACCATATATTTT. Its protein product is CASSQDAQEWGNTIYF.

The chain links TRBV15 to TRBJ1-4; a weak D match, TRBD1 (5 bases). The germline V and J ends were trimmed by 8 bases and 5 bases, with 9 bases remaining between them. Germline loops: CDR1 LNHNV, CDR2 YYDKDF (reference sequence). The CDR3 runs to 12 residues. The CDR3 is CATSTGNEKLFF. The CDR3 DNA sequence: TGTGCCACCTCCACAGGAAATGAAAAACTGTTTTTT.

This clonotype was seen repeatedly, ten times or more. The rearrangement links TRBV24-1 to TRBJ2-7, with 10 positions matching TRBD1. CDR1 is KGHDR and CDR2 is SFDVKD in the germline V gene. The CDR3 runs 15 residues. V lost 2 bases and J lost 5; bases outside the gene matches: 5. CDR3 in amino acids: CATSDSDRGLDEQYF. The CDR3 DNA follows: TGTGCCACCAGTGATTCCGACAGGGGGCTGGACGAGCAGTACTTC.

A remark on this clonotype: Sequence at one end of the junction differs from germline and may be a read error. This rearrangement joins TRBV28 to TRBJ2-1, with a weak D call TRBD2 (6 bases). Looked up from germline, CDR1 is MDHEN and CDR2 is SYDVKM. The length of the CDR3 is 14 residues. CDR3 in amino acids: CASSLDQGGNEQSF. CDR3 DNA: TGTGCCAGCAGTTTGGACCAGGGAGGCAATGAGCAGTCCTTC.

Regarding this clonotype: Just one base apart from a much larger clone, this may be a read error. This sequence joins TRBV28 and TRBJ1-6; D is unresolved. The CDR3 totals 15 residues. Germline CDR1 is MDHEN and CDR2 is SYDVKM. Written as DNA, the CDR3 is TGTGCCAGCATTGACGCGGGCTCCTATAATTCACCCCTCCAATTT. Its protein is CASIDAGSYNSPLQF.

This clonotype was seen ten or more times. J is TRBJ1-1 and V is TRBV27, with D perhaps TRBD1 (5 bases). V was cut by 6 bases and J by 1 base, with 12 bases left in between. The CDR3 runs to 14 residues. Germline V CDR1 and CDR2: MNHEY, SMNVEV (reference sequence). The DNA of the CDR3 is TGTGCCAGCAGCGCACGTGGGGGGAACACTGAAGCTTTCTTT. Translation gives CASSARGGNTEAFF.

The chain has TRBV11-2 and TRBJ2-4, with D hard to call. Between the trimmed V and J ends, which lost 6 bases and 4 bases, there was a span of 22 bases. The CDR3 loop spans 17 amino acids. From germline, CDR1 is SGHAT and CDR2 FQNNGV. CDR3 coding DNA: TGTGCCAGCAGTCCGCAAAGGACGGCCCTTTTGAAAAACATTCAGTACTTC. Amino acid sequence: CASSPQRTALLKNIQYF.

This clonotype was observed many times. The chain couples TRBV2 to TRBJ2-3, with D perhaps matching TRBD2 (5 bases). The ends were cut back, 8 bases at V and 0 bases at J, with 18 bases in the middle. The CDR3 runs 16 residues. CDR1 is SNHLY and CDR2 is FYNNEI in the germline V gene. The CDR3 nucleotides read TGTGCCAGCGCAGTGACTGTAGCGCAGAGCACAGATACGCAGTATTTT. It codes for CASAVTVAQSTDTQYF. The full variable domain, its missing parts supplied by reference TRBV2 and TRBJ2-3, is EPEVTQTPSHQVTQMGQEVILRCVPISNHLYFYWYRQILGQKVEFLVSFYNNEISEKSEIFDDQFSVERPDGSNFTLKIRSTKLEDSAMYFCASAVTVAQSTDTQYFGPGTRLTVL.

This clonotype was picked up many times. V is TRBV6-2 or TRBV6-3 and J is TRBJ1-5, with 8 nucleotides matching TRBD1. Trimming removed 5 bases from V and 0 bases from J; junction bases left unmatched: 12. This CDR3 is 18 amino acids long. Germline-derived CDR1 and CDR2 are MNHEY and SVGEGT. The CDR3 DNA follows: TGTGCCAGCAGTCAGGACAGGGATCGAGGTTATAGCAATCAGCCCCAGCATTTT. It translates to CASSQDRDRGYSNQPQHF.

The gene calls are TRBV27 and TRBJ2-1; either TRBD1 or TRBD2 may supply D (5 bases each). Trimming took 6 bases from V and 7 from J, leaving 16 bases between them. The CDR3 contains 14 residues. Germline V lookup: CDR1 MNHEY, CDR2 SMNVEV (reference sequence). The CDR3: CASSYGTPMNEQFF. CDR3 nucleotides: TGTGCCAGCAGCTACGGGACCCCGATGAATGAGCAGTTCTTC.